The 10 T cell receptor beta chains presented below share a single source sample, sequenced in a study of shared clonotypes between healthy human individuals. The protocol was immunoSEQ multiplex PCR, while the TCRdb copy is restricted to in-frame clones and leaves out a portion. The sample contains about 960,000 clones, about three quarters of which appear only once. Sample: memory CD4+ T cells sorted from blood. Subset reported: CD45RA-negative fraction. Every receptor here comes from a man aged 18 to 30 in good health.

The CDR3: CASSLTGATNEKLFF. CDR3 sequence (DNA): TGTGCCAGCAGCTTAACAGGGGCAACTAATGAAAAACTGTTTTTT. This chain joins TRBV7-9 and TRBJ1-4; 7 bases align to TRBD1. Germline lookup yields CDR1 SEHNR and CDR2 FQNEAQ (reference sequence). With V trimmed by 2 bases and J by 0 bases, 0 bases remained unmatched. The CDR3 contains 15 residues. Full variable domain (outside the CDR3, taken from reference TRBV7-9 and TRBJ1-4): DTGVSQNPRHKITKRGQNVTFRCDPISEHNRLYWYRQTLGQGPEFLTYFQNEAQLEKSRLLSDRFSAERPKGSFSTLEIQRTEQGDSAMYLCASSLTGATNEKLFFGSGTQLSVL.

Concerning this clone itself: The sample holds other DNA sequences that translate to the same CDR3. The chain carries TRBV10-3 and TRBJ1-1; TRBD1 might be the D (5 bases). In germline, CDR1 is ENHRY, CDR2 SYGVKD. CDR3 length: 12 residues. V was pared by 2 bases and J by 5 bases, with 6 bases between. CDR3 bases: TGTGCCATCAGTGAGCCAGGGACTGAAGCTTTCTTT. This codes for CAISEPGTEAFF.

J is TRBJ1-5 and V is TRBV5-8; perhaps TRBD1 as D (5 bases). The CDR3 length is 13 residues. CDR1 is SGHTS, CDR2 YDEGEE, per germline. With 4 bases removed from V and 4 bases from J, the gap between germline ends came to 9 bases. Written as DNA, the CDR3 is TGTGCCAGCAGCCTTAACAGGAATCAGCCCCAGCATTTT. Encoded protein: CASSLNRNQPQHF.

In DNA form, the CDR3 reads TGTGCCAGCAGCGGTACACCGGGACCCCTCGCCGAATATACGCAGTATTTT. This gives the protein CASSGTPGPLAEYTQYF. The rearrangement joins TRBV11-2 to TRBJ2-3; the D call may be TRBD1 or TRBD2 (5 bases each). Germline CDR1 SGHAT, CDR2 FQNNGV. This CDR3 has 17 amino acids. Trimming pared 5 bases from V and 7 bases from J, leaving 25 bases between.

CDR3 residues: CASTRGGGTEAFF. The CDR3 DNA follows: TGTGCCAGCACCAGGGGGGGTGGCACTGAAGCTTTCTTT. The gene calls are TRBV6-1 and TRBJ1-1; 7 bases agree with TRBD1. CDR1 is MNHNS and CDR2 is SASEGT in the germline V gene. CDR3 size: 13 residues. V lost 7 bases to trimming and J lost 4 bases; unmatched junction nucleotides: 6.

V gene TRBV5-1 combines with J gene TRBJ1-2; D unresolved. The CDR3 covers 15 residues. With 1 base removed from V and 0 bases from J, the gap between germline ends came to 10 bases. CDR1 is SGHRS, CDR2 YFSETQ, per germline. This CDR3 is CASSLSPGTNYGYTF. The CDR3 nucleotides are TGCGCCAGCAGCTTGTCGCCCGGCACTAACTATGGCTACACCTTC.

Concerning this clone: A much larger clone differs by one base, so this may be a read error. The chain combines TRBV7-2 with TRBJ2-7; the D gene is possibly TRBD1 (5 bases). CDR1 is SGHTA and CDR2 is FQGNSA in the germline V gene. The CDR3 sequence is 14 residues long. V was clipped by 0 bases and J by 1 base, with 7 bases between them. CDR3 sequence (DNA): TGTGCCAGCAGCTTAGCGAGACAGTCCTACGAGCAGTACTTC. It specifies CASSLARQSYEQYF.

Concerning this clone itself: The germline gene is not matched at one end of the junction; a read error may be the cause. The same CDR3 can be traced to other DNA sequences in this sample. The chain combines TRBV7-7 with TRBJ2-3, with D possibly being TRBD1 or TRBD2 (6 bases each). Germline CDR1 is SSHAT and CDR2 is FNYEAQ (reference sequence). The CDR3 totals 15 residues. The CDR3: CASSPSGGGTDTQYF. CDR3 nucleotide sequence: TGTGCTAGCAGCCCAAGTGGAGGGGGAACAGATACGCAGTATTTT.

CDR3 sequence reads: CASHNRQGGDEQYF. In DNA form, the CDR3 reads TGTGCCAGCCACAACCGACAGGGGGGCGACGAGCAGTACTTC. This chain connects TRBV6-6 to TRBJ2-7; 9 bases are a match to TRBD1. The CDR3 loop spans 14 amino acids. Germline V lookup: CDR1 MNHNY, CDR2 SVGAGI (reference sequence). Germline trimming cut 8 bases from V and 5 bases from J; bases unmatched to any gene: 10.

The chain has TRBV6-6 and TRBJ1-2; TRBD1 is a possible D gene (5 bases). The CDR3 has 13 residues. Trimming removed 8 bases from V and 1 base from J, with 11 bases in between. From germline, CDR1 is MNHNY and CDR2 SVGAGI (reference sequence). The CDR3 loop is CASHPGNNYGYTF. The CDR3 DNA reads as TGTGCCAGCCACCCAGGGAATAACTATGGCTACACCTTC.